A single sample gave rise to the 30 T cell receptor beta chains below, sequenced in a study of siplizumab effects on memory and regulatory T cells. Profiled with immunoSEQ multiplex PCR; TCRdb holds only in-frame clones, not every one. Of roughly 120,000 clones listed, approximately 94% are singletons. The sequenced material came from non-Treg CD4+ T cells sorted from blood. The receptors derive from a human donor in good health.

The J gene is TRBJ2-3, the V gene TRBV2; 12 nucleotides align to TRBD1. The CDR3 length is 15 residues. Trimming at V came to 7 bases and at J to 4 bases, leaving 6 bases not matched to a gene. Germline V gene lookup returns CDR1 SNHLY and CDR2 FYNNEI. The chain's CDR3 is CASMAGTGGPDTQYF. The CDR3, as DNA: TGTGCCAGCATGGCCGGGACAGGGGGCCCAGATACGCAGTATTTT.

The rearrangement joins TRBV2 to TRBJ1-1; D call uncertain. This CDR3 comprises 15 residues. V shed 3 bases and J shed 1 base, with 12 bases lying between them. Germline lookup yields CDR1 SNHLY and CDR2 FYNNEI. The CDR3 region has the DNA TGTGCCAGCAGTGATTTAGGGCAGCCGAACACTGAAGCTTTCTTT. The encoded protein is CASSDLGQPNTEAFF.

This clone came up once. V and J are TRBV11-2 and TRBJ2-1; 8 positions agree with TRBD1. Losses at the gene ends were 3 bases for V and 8 bases for J; bases not matched to a gene: 3. The CDR3 spans 13 residues. Germline CDR1 is SGHAT and CDR2 is FQNNGV. The CDR3 spells CASSFSGGDEQFF. For the CDR3, the DNA is TGTGCCAGCAGCTTCTCAGGGGGCGATGAGCAGTTCTTC.

The chain joins TRBV19 to TRBJ1-4; 7 bases map to TRBD1. Per germline, CDR1 LNHDA and CDR2 SQIVND (reference sequence). The CDR3 covers 13 residues. Trimming took 8 bases from V and 7 from J; bases not matched to a gene: 7. The CDR3 sequence: CASSDRVAEKLFF. The CDR3 bases are TGTGCCAGTTCCGACAGGGTTGCTGAAAAACTGTTTTTT.

The chain recombines TRBV7-2 with TRBJ2-1; 9 positions match TRBD2. The J segment lost 9 bases and the V segment lost 4 bases, leaving 13 bases of the junction unmatched. CDR3 length equals 16 residues. In germline, CDR1 is SGHTA, CDR2 FQGNSA. CDR3 sequence (DNA): TGTGCCAGCAGCTCGCGAAGAGTAGCGGGAGCTGCTGAGCAGTTCTTC. Protein product: CASSSRRVAGAAEQFF.

The V and J genes are TRBV5-4 and TRBJ2-7; 7 nucleotides align to TRBD2. Germline V CDR1 and CDR2: SGHNT, YYREEE (reference sequence). After removal of 4 bases from V and 6 bases from J, the junction contained 13 bases not matched to a gene. The CDR3 is 15 residues long. In DNA form, the CDR3 reads TGTGCCAGCAGCCCGGGAGGTTCTCGGGATCTCGAGCAGTACTTC. It encodes CASSPGGSRDLEQYF.

This clone is a singleton in its sample. This chain's CDR3 is CASSLRASYEQYF. CDR3 DNA sequence: TGTGCCAGCAGTTTACGGGCGTCCTACGAGCAGTACTTC. The chain joins TRBV6-5 to TRBJ2-7; D is undetermined. V was trimmed by 4 bases and J by 1 base, leaving 8 bases between them. The CDR3 totals 13 residues. Germline-derived CDR1 and CDR2 are MNHEY and SVGAGI.

The chain employs TRBV4-1 and TRBJ1-1; no reliable D call. The length of the CDR3 is 14 residues. The V gene's germline CDR1 is MGHRA and CDR2 YSYEKL. V lost 1 base and J lost 1, with 7 bases in between. The CDR3 region has the DNA TGCGCCAGCAGCCAAGTGGCAGAGAACACTGAAGCTTTCTTT. This sequence encodes CASSQVAENTEAFF.

This chain connects TRBV6-5 to TRBJ1-1; D gene unclear. The germline V gene encodes CDR1 MNHEY and CDR2 SVGAGI. CDR3 length: 14 residues. Trimming removed 6 bases at V and 0 bases at J, with 11 bases between. In nucleotides, the CDR3 is TGTGCCAGCAGGCTTGACGAAATGAACACTGAAGCTTTCTTT. Translated, it gives CASRLDEMNTEAFF.

The chain links TRBV11-2 to TRBJ2-6; D is possibly TRBD1 (6 bases). The CDR3 length is 15 residues. Trimming stripped 6 bases from V and 2 bases from J, with 11 bases between. CDR1 and CDR2 (germline): SGHAT, FQNNGV. In DNA form, the CDR3 reads TGTGCCAGCAGACCCACAGGGACTGGGGCCAACGTCCTGACTTTC. Residues: CASRPTGTGANVLTF.

The chain uses TRBV19 and TRBJ2-3; 10 bases line up with TRBD2. The CDR3 is 16 amino acids. The V and J ends lost 3 bases and 4 bases, in that order; junction bases with no gene match: 7. CDR1 and CDR2 (germline): LNHDA, SQIVND (reference sequence). The CDR3 DNA is TGTGCCAGTAGTATTCGGACTAGCGGTACGGCAGATACGCAGTATTTT. As protein: CASSIRTSGTADTQYF.

This chain links TRBV18 with TRBJ1-5; 12 bases fit TRBD1. Unmatched junction bases numbered 7, after V lost 6 bases and J lost 7 bases. The CDR3 is made up of 15 amino acids. Germline CDR1 KGHSH, CDR2 LQKENI. The CDR3 sequence: CASSPGTGGEQPQHF. The CDR3 bases are TGTGCCAGCTCGCCCGGGACAGGGGGCGAGCAGCCCCAGCATTTT.

The rearrangement joins TRBV4-2 to TRBJ2-4, with 9 bases matching TRBD2. The length of the CDR3 is 15 residues. Germline CDR1 and CDR2: LGHNA and YNFKEQ. V lost 3 bases and J lost 3; bases outside the gene matches: 3. The chain's CDR3 is CASSHDSGGKNIQYF. For the CDR3, the DNA is TGTGCCAGCAGCCATGATAGCGGGGGCAAAAACATTCAGTACTTC.

This sequence joins TRBV2 and TRBJ2-2, with D perhaps TRBD1 (5 bases). Trimming removed 1 base from V and 6 bases from J, with 9 bases in between. The CDR3 has 14 amino acids. The germline CDR1 and CDR2 sequences are SNHLY and FYNNEI. The CDR3 loop reads CASSEEGVAGELFF. CDR3 nucleotide sequence: TGTGCCAGCAGTGAAGAAGGGGTTGCCGGGGAGCTGTTTTTT.

V and J are TRBV7-9 and TRBJ2-1; 10 bases line up with TRBD1. The germline CDR1 and CDR2 sequences are SEHNR and FQNEAQ (reference sequence). The CDR3 is 15 amino acids. Trimming took 5 bases from V and 13 from J; bases not matched to a gene: 14. The CDR3 region is CASSIPAGQGTEQFF. CDR3 nucleotides: TGTGCCAGCAGCATCCCAGCGGGACAGGGGACGGAACAGTTCTTC.

The chain employs TRBV2 and TRBJ2-7; 8 nucleotides align to TRBD1. Trimming took 3 bases from V and 4 from J; bases not matched to a gene: 5. CDR1 SNHLY and CDR2 FYNNEI come from the germline V gene. The CDR3 runs 14 residues. The CDR3 reads CASSDSGGAYEQYF. The CDR3 bases are TGTGCCAGCAGTGATTCAGGGGGCGCGTACGAGCAGTACTTC.

The V gene is TRBV4-1, the J gene TRBJ1-2, with D hard to call. CDR3 length: 15 amino acids. Germline V gives CDR1 MGHRA, CDR2 YSYEKL. V lost 4 bases to trimming and J lost 4 bases, with 16 bases between them. CDR3 sequence: CASSPGRPRAYGYTF. The CDR3 region has the DNA TGCGCCAGCAGCCCTGGACGGCCTAGGGCCTATGGCTACACCTTC.

Of note for this clone: The same CDR3 can be traced to other DNA sequences in this sample. CDR3 DNA: TGTGCCATCAGTGTGGGGGGCATGAACACTGAAGCTTTCTTT. Residues: CAISVGGMNTEAFF. V usage is TRBV10-3 and J usage is TRBJ1-1, with a weak D call TRBD1 (6 bases). V was trimmed by 4 bases and J by 0 bases, leaving 9 bases between them. From germline, CDR1 is ENHRY and CDR2 SYGVKD. The CDR3 has 14 residues.

The CDR3 region is CASSISIEETQYF. The CDR3 bases are TGTGCCAGTAGTATCTCTATCGAAGAGACCCAGTACTTC. The chain carries TRBV19 and TRBJ2-5; D ambiguous. The CDR3 is made up of 13 amino acids. Per germline, CDR1 LNHDA and CDR2 SQIVND (reference sequence). The germline V and J ends were trimmed by 3 bases and 3 bases, with 8 bases remaining between them. The full variable domain, in which reference TRBV19 and TRBJ2-5 provide the parts outside the CDR3, is DGGITQSPKYLFRKEGQNVTLSCEQNLNHDAMYWYRQDPGQGLRLIYYSQIVNDFQKGDIAEGYSVSREKKESFPLTVTSAQKNPTAFYLCASSISIEETQYFGPGTRLLVL.

The chain is built from TRBV7-8 and TRBJ2-5; TRBD2 might be the D (5 bases). V gave up 5 bases and J gave up 2 bases, with 9 bases separating them. The CDR3 has 13 residues. The germline CDR1 and CDR2 sequences are SGHVS and FQNEAQ. For the CDR3, the DNA is TGTGCCAGCAGCCAAGGGAGACAAGAGACCCAGTACTTC. Translation gives CASSQGRQETQYF.

The chain combines TRBV7-9 with TRBJ1-6; D may be TRBD1 (5 bases). This CDR3 has 12 amino acids. Germline V lookup: CDR1 SEHNR, CDR2 FQNEAQ (reference sequence). Trimming removed 4 bases at V and 7 bases at J, with 5 bases between. This chain's CDR3 is CASSWDNSPLHF. In DNA, the CDR3 is TGTGCCAGCAGCTGGGACAATTCACCCCTCCACTTT.

The V call is TRBV6-5, the J call TRBJ2-2, with D tentatively TRBD1 (5 bases). Germline V CDR1 and CDR2: MNHEY, SVGAGI. The germline V and J ends were trimmed by 6 bases and 6 bases, with 14 bases remaining between them. CDR3 length: 14 residues. For the CDR3, the DNA is TGTGCCAGCAGCCATGTCAGGGCCCCCGGGGAGCTGTTTTTT. Its protein is CASSHVRAPGELFF.

This clone was recorded only once. The CDR3 is CASSLLTSGSDTQYF. CDR3 bases: TGTGCCAGCAGTTTATTGACTAGCGGGAGCGATACGCAGTATTTT. The genes are TRBV27 and TRBJ2-3; 12 nucleotides line up with TRBD2. The CDR3 has 15 residues. Germline V gene sequence: CDR1 MNHEY, CDR2 SMNVEV (reference sequence). Trimming cost V 1 base and J 6 bases; bases outside gene matches: 2.

The chain recombines TRBV4-1 with TRBJ1-6; maybe TRBD1 (5 bases). Germline CDR1 reads MGHRA; CDR2 reads YSYEKL. V was cut by 0 bases and J by 2 bases, with 11 bases left in between. CDR3 length: 17 residues. CDR3 in amino acids: CASSQDGGRPYNSPLHF. The DNA of the CDR3 is TGCGCCAGCAGCCAAGATGGGGGTCGGCCCTATAATTCACCCCTCCACTTT.

The rearrangement joins TRBV4-1 to TRBJ1-4; 9 positions agree with TRBD1. V dropped 2 bases and J dropped 9; count of bases not matched to a gene: 10. CDR3 length equals 16 residues. The germline V gene encodes CDR1 MGHRA and CDR2 YSYEKL. This CDR3 reads CASSQIPGTGNQKLFF. The CDR3 coding sequence is TGCGCCAGCAGCCAAATTCCCGGGACAGGGAATCAAAAACTGTTTTTT.

The rearrangement uses TRBV13 and TRBJ2-7; D perhaps matches TRBD2 (6 bases). The germline V gene has CDR1 PRHDT and CDR2 FYEKMQ (reference sequence). CDR3 length: 12 amino acids. Trimming removed 8 bases at V and 1 base at J, with 9 bases between. The CDR3 DNA follows: TGTGCCAGCGGAGGGGTTTCCTACGAGCAGTACTTC. Its translation: CASGGVSYEQYF.

The V and J genes are TRBV6-1 and TRBJ1-6; D gene uncertain. The germline CDR1 and CDR2 sequences are MNHNS and SASEGT. The CDR3 sequence is 13 residues long. Between the trimmed V and J ends, which lost 8 bases and 6 bases, there was a span of 11 bases. The DNA for the CDR3 is TGTGCCAGCCATGGATTTGCTAATTCACCCCTCCACTTT. Amino acids: CASHGFANSPLHF.

The V and J genes are TRBV7-9 and TRBJ1-1, with D unresolved. The CDR3 has 16 amino acids. Trimming stripped 1 base from V and 0 bases from J, with 12 bases between. Germline V gives CDR1 SEHNR, CDR2 FQNEAQ (reference sequence). CDR3: CASSLGSLSMNTEAFF. In DNA form, the CDR3 reads TGTGCCAGCAGCTTAGGTTCCCTATCCATGAACACTGAAGCTTTCTTT.

The chain employs TRBV10-3 and TRBJ1-4; TRBD1 agrees at 10 bases. CDR3 length: 15 amino acids. The V and J ends lost 3 bases and 7 bases, in that order; junction bases with no gene match: 5. Germline loops: CDR1 ENHRY, CDR2 SYGVKD. The CDR3 sequence is CAISERGTGAEKLFF. CDR3 in DNA: TGTGCCATCAGTGAACGCGGGACAGGGGCTGAAAAACTGTTTTTT.

The J gene is TRBJ1-2, the V gene TRBV7-2; no definite D call. V shed 5 bases and J shed 2 bases, with 12 bases lying between them. The length of the CDR3 is 14 residues. CDR1 and CDR2 (germline): SGHTA, FQGNSA. CDR3 nucleotide sequence: TGTGCCAGCAGCCTCCCGGGAGGGAACTATGGCTACACCTTC. This sequence encodes CASSLPGGNYGYTF.